These 18 T cell receptor beta chains came from one sample sequenced in a study of blood T cell repertoires in COVID-19 (dated by TCRdb to 2018 to 2021). Receptor amplification or capture employed the immunoSEQ multiplex PCR assay. TCRdb's version of the immuneACCESS table is confined to in-frame rearrangements and falls short of the full clone set. An unresolved V gene accounts for under half of the shortfall where checked; the remainder is of unknown origin. In all, the sample holds roughly 250,000 clones, and about 85% of those were seen once. The ten largest clones take up about 6.3% of the sample. Sequenced sample: PBMCs or T cells enriched from blood (not recorded which). These receptors were obtained from a woman aged 30 to 39 with acute COVID-19.

The chain joins TRBV2 to TRBJ1-6; D not certain. The V and J ends lost 1 base and 7 bases respectively, with 11 bases between them. The CDR3 extends over 15 amino acids. Germline CDR1 is SNHLY and CDR2 is FYNNEI. The CDR3 sequence: CASSEEPGGNSPLHF. The CDR3 DNA sequence: TGTGCCAGCAGTGAAGAGCCCGGCGGGAATTCACCCCTCCACTTT. Supplemented by reference TRBV2 and TRBJ1-6, the full variable domain reads EPEVTQTPSHQVTQMGQEVILRCVPISNHLYFYWYRQILGQKVEFLVSFYNNEISEKSEIFDDQFSVERPDGSNFTLKIRSTKLEDSAMYFCASSEEPGGNSPLHFGNGTRLTVT.

Comment on this clone: The same CDR3 also results from other DNA sequences found in this sample. This sequence joins TRBV27 and TRBJ1-5, with a tentative D call TRBD1 (5 bases). Trimming shortened V by 3 bases and J by 7 bases, and 10 bases separated the two germline ends. This CDR3 contains 13 residues. CDR1 and CDR2 (germline): MNHEY, SMNVEV (reference sequence). The CDR3 DNA reads TGTGCCAGCAGTTTCCAGGGAAACCAGCCCCAGCATTTT. Translated, it gives CASSFQGNQPQHF.

A remark on this clone: The sample contains more than one DNA sequence encoding this CDR3. The chain uses TRBV18 and TRBJ1-4; TRBD1 might be the D (5 bases). Trimming shortened V by 3 bases and J by 3 bases, and 8 bases separated the two germline ends. Germline V gene sequence: CDR1 KGHSH, CDR2 LQKENI. The length of the CDR3 is 14 residues. CDR3 nucleotides: TGTGCCAGCTCACCTGGGGCGGCTAATGAAAAACTGTTTTTT. This translates into CASSPGAANEKLFF.

This chain links TRBV5-1 with TRBJ2-5; 10 positions agree with TRBD2. The germline gives CDR1 SGHRS, CDR2 YFSETQ. The V gene end was trimmed by 0 bases and the J gene end by 5 bases; junction bases not matched to a gene: 4. This CDR3 is 15 amino acids long. CDR3 loop: CASSLASGSGETQYF. CDR3 sequence (DNA): TGCGCCAGCAGCTTGGCTAGCGGGAGTGGGGAGACCCAGTACTTC.

The chain carries TRBV2 and TRBJ1-5; D is ambiguous. The V gene's germline CDR1 is SNHLY and CDR2 FYNNEI. The V and J ends lost 5 bases and 4 bases respectively, with 9 bases between them. The CDR3 loop spans 13 amino acids. DNA of the CDR3: TGTGCCAGCAGTACAGACACAAATCAGCCCCAGCATTTT. Translating gives CASSTDTNQPQHF.

The rearrangement links TRBV20-1 to TRBJ2-5, with 9 bases identical to TRBD2. Germline assignment: CDR1 DFQATT and CDR2 SNEGSKA (reference sequence). V lost 3 bases and J lost 2; bases outside the gene matches: 7. CDR3 length: 15 amino acids. The CDR3 DNA sequence: TGCAGTGCTAGTGCCCTAGCGGGGAGACAAGAGACCCAGTACTTC. Translation gives CSASALAGRQETQYF.

The V and J genes are TRBV6-2 or TRBV6-3 and TRBJ1-4; 7 positions match TRBD1. The CDR3 totals 13 residues. Germline loops: CDR1 MNHEY, CDR2 SVGEGT. With V trimmed by 6 bases and J by 5 bases, 3 bases remained unmatched. CDR3 DNA: TGTGCCAGCAGCACGACAGGGAATGAAAAACTGTTTTTT. Translated: CASSTTGNEKLFF.

In this sample, this clone turned up a few times. This chain uses TRBV6-5 with TRBJ1-5, with D maybe TRBD1 (6 bases). This CDR3 is 15 amino acids long. The V gene's germline CDR1 is MNHEY and CDR2 SVGAGI. Trimming stripped 2 bases from V and 2 bases from J, with 10 bases between. The CDR3 region is CASSYTGHRNQPQHF. In DNA form, the CDR3 reads TGTGCCAGCAGTTACACGGGACACCGCAATCAGCCCCAGCATTTT.

The CDR3 nucleotides read TGTGCCAGCAGCTTAAAGCCGCAGGGATCACCCCTCCACTTT. Its protein product is CASSLKPQGSPLHF. V gene TRBV7-3 combines with J gene TRBJ1-6, with D possibly being TRBD1 (5 bases). CDR1 is SGHTA and CDR2 is FQGTGA in the germline V gene. Trimming took off 1 base at V and 10 bases at J, with 11 bases between the two ends. The CDR3 loop spans 14 amino acids.

This chain connects TRBV6-1 to TRBJ2-2, with 10 positions matching TRBD2. Germline V CDR1 and CDR2: MNHNS, SASEGT. The CDR3 runs 16 residues. V shed 4 bases, J shed 7 bases, and the junction held 9 bases outside the gene matches. The CDR3 loop is CASSVLAGEMVGELFF. CDR3 in DNA: TGTGCCAGCAGTGTCCTAGCGGGGGAAATGGTCGGGGAGCTGTTTTTT.

The chain couples TRBV15 to TRBJ1-3; D remains unclear. The CDR3 consists of 15 residues. Germline V lookup: CDR1 LNHNV, CDR2 YYDKDF (reference sequence). V was pared by 1 base and J by 0 bases, with 7 bases between. Written as DNA, the CDR3 is TGTGCCACCAGCAGAGGAGCCAACTCTGGAAACACCATATATTTT. This encodes CATSRGANSGNTIYF. The full variable domain, with the rest looked up from reference TRBV15 and TRBJ1-3, is DAMVIQNPRYQVTQFGKPVTLSCSQTLNHNVMYWYQQKSSQAPKLLFHYYDKDFNNEADTPDNFQSRRPNTSFCFLDIRSPGLGDTAMYLCATSRGANSGNTIYFGEGSWLTVV.

The chain is built from TRBV5-1 and TRBJ1-1; 12 bases are shared with TRBD1. The CDR3 is 16 residues long. Germline V gene sequence: CDR1 SGHRS, CDR2 YFSETQ. J was trimmed by 1 base and V by 4 bases; bases with no gene match: 5. CDR3 in amino acids: CASSLGQGAPNTEAFF. CDR3 DNA sequence: TGCGCCAGCAGCCTGGGACAGGGGGCGCCGAACACTGAAGCTTTCTTT.

CDR3 sequence reads: CASSHLAGGTDTQYF. In nucleotides, the CDR3 is TGTGCCAGCAGCCACCTAGCGGGAGGCACAGATACGCAGTATTTT. This chain uses TRBV9 with TRBJ2-3; 10 nucleotides match TRBD2. The V segment lost 4 bases and the J segment 1 base; nucleotides outside the gene matches: 3. In germline, CDR1 is SGDLS, CDR2 YYNGEE. CDR3 length equals 15 residues.

This clone was seen a single time. The chain uses TRBV28 and TRBJ2-3, with D perhaps matching TRBD1 (6 bases). The V and J ends lost 7 bases and 1 base respectively, with 15 bases between them. The CDR3 has 15 residues. The germline V gene has CDR1 MDHEN and CDR2 SYDVKM. CDR3 residues: CASNMGAAGTDTQYF. DNA of the CDR3: TGTGCCAGCAACATGGGGGCGGCGGGCACAGATACGCAGTATTTT.

This sequence joins TRBV28 and TRBJ2-4; the match to TRBD2 covers 15 bases. V dropped 2 bases and J dropped 8; count of bases not matched to a gene: 7. This CDR3 comprises 17 residues. The germline V gene has CDR1 MDHEN and CDR2 SYDVKM. The CDR3, as DNA: TGTGCCAGCAGTTTACACGGACTAGCGGGAGGGAGGGACATTCAGTACTTC. Translation gives CASSLHGLAGGRDIQYF.

The genes are TRBV29-1 and TRBJ1-2; no reliable D call. V was pared by 5 bases and J by 1 base, with 8 bases between. This CDR3 contains 12 residues. CDR1 is SQVTM and CDR2 is ANQGSEA in the germline V gene. The CDR3 is CSVKRSNYGYTF. The CDR3, as DNA: TGCAGCGTTAAGCGGAGTAACTATGGCTACACCTTC.

CDR3 residues: CASSQDGPLAGVDEQFF. For the CDR3, the DNA is TGTGCCAGCAGCCAAGATGGTCCCCTAGCGGGGGTTGATGAGCAGTTCTTC. This chain uses TRBV14 with TRBJ2-1; 10 bases agree with TRBD2. Looked up from germline, CDR1 is SGHDN and CDR2 is FVKESK. The CDR3 is 17 amino acids. Trimming cost V 0 bases and J 8 bases; bases outside gene matches: 10. Filled out from reference TRBV14 and TRBJ2-1, the complete variable domain reads EAGVTQFPSHSVIEKGQTVTLRCDPISGHDNLYWYRRVMGKEIKFLLHFVKESKQDESGMPNNRFLAERTGGTYSTLKVQPAELEDSGVYFCASSQDGPLAGVDEQFFGPGTRLTVL.

The genes are TRBV29-1 and TRBJ2-5; TRBD1 aligns across 8 bases. Losses at the gene ends were 7 bases for V and 7 bases for J; bases not matched to a gene: 11. Looked up from germline, CDR1 is SQVTM and CDR2 is ANQGSEA. The CDR3 spans 13 residues. The chain's CDR3 is CSAGDRPNLTQYF. In nucleotides, the CDR3 is TGCAGCGCTGGGGACAGGCCGAACTTGACCCAGTACTTC. Based on the CDR3 plus reference TRBV29-1 and TRBJ2-5, the full variable domain is SAVISQKPSRDICQRGTSLTIQCQVDSQVTMMFWYRQQPGQSLTLIATANQGSEATYESGFVIDKFPISRPNLTFSTLTVSNMSPEDSSIYLCSAGDRPNLTQYFGPGTRLLVL.